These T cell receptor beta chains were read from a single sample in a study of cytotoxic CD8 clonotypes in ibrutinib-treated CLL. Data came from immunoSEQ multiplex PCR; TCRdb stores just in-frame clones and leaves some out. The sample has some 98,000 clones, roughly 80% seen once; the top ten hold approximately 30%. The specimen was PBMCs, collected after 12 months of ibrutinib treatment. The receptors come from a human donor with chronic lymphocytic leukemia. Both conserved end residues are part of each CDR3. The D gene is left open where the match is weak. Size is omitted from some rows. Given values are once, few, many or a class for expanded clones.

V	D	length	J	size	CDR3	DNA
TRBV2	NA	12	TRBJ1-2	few	CASSGSNYGYTF	TGTGCCAGCAGTGGTAGTAACTATGGCTACACCTTC
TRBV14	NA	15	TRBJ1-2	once	CASSQGGSSLYGYTF	TGTGCCAGCAGCCAAGGGGGTTCCTCCTTATATGGCTACACCTTC
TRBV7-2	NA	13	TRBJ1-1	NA	CASSLGERTEAFF	TGTGCCAGCAGCTTAGGGGAGCGGACTGAAGCTTTCTTT
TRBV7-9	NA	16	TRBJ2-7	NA	CASILYKGSSPYEQYF	TGTGCCAGCATTTTATATAAGGGGTCATCCCCCTACGAGCAGTACTTC
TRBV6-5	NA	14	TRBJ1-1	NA	CATSYGAAKTEAFF	TGTGCCACCAGTTATGGGGCAGCGAAGACTGAAGCTTTCTTT
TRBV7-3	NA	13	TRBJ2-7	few	CASSLGVSYEQYF	TGTGCCAGCAGCTTAGGAGTATCCTACGAGCAGTACTTC
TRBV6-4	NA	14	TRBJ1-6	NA	CASSEKVVGSPLHF	TGTGCCAGCAGTGAGAAAGTTGTCGGGTCACCCCTCCACTTT
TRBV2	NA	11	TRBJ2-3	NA	CASTLGDTQYF	TGTGCCAGCACGTTGGGAGATACGCAGTATTTT
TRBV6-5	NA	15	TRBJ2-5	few	CASSYVRRGGETQYF	TGTGCCAGCAGTTACGTCCGAAGGGGCGGAGAGACCCAGTACTTC
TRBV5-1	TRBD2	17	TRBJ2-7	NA	CASSLASVASGGYEQYF	TGCGCCAGCAGCTTGGCTAGCGTGGCTAGCGGGGGTTACGAGCAGTACTTC
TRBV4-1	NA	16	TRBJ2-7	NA	CASSQGWGRESYEQYF	TGCGCCAGCAGCCAAGGATGGGGGCGGGAGTCCTACGAGCAGTACTTC